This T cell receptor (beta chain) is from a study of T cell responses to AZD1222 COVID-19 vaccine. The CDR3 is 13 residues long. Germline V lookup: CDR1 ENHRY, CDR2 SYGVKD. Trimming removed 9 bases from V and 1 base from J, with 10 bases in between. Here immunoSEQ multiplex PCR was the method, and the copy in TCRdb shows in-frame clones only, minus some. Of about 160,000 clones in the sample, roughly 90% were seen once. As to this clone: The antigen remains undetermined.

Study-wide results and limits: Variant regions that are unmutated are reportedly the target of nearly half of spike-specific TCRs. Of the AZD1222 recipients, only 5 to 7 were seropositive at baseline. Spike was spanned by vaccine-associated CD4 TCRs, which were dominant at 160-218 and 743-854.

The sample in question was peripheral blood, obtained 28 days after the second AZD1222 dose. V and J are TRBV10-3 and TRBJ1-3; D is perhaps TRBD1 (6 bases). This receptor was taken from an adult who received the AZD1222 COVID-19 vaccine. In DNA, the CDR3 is TGTGCCATAGAGGGGGTTTCTGGAAACACCATATATTTT. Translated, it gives CAIEGVSGNTIYF.